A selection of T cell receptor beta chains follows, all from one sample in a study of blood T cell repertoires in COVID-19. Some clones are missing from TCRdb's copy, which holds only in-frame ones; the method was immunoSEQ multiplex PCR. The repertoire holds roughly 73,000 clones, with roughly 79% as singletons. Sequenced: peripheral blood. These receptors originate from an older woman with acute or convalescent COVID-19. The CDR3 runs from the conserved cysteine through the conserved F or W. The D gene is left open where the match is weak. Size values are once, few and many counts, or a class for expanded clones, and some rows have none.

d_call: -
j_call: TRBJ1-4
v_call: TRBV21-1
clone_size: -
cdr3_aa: CASSKAARLTGNGANEKLFF
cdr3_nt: TGTGCCAGCAGCAAAGCGGCAAGACTAACAGGGAATGGAGCTAATGAAAAACTGTTTTTT

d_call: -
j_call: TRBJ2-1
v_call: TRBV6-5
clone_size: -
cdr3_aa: CASSQGQSYNEQFF
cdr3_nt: TGTGCCAGCAGTCAGGGACAATCCTACAATGAGCAGTTCTTC

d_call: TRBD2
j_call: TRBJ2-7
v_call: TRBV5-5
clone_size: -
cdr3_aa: CASSLLRAGPYEQYF
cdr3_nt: TGTGCCAGCAGCTTGTTAAGAGCGGGGCCCTACGAGCAGTACTTC

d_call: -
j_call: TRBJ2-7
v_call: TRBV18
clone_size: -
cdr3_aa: CASSPGGGKGYEQYF
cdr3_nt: TGTGCCAGCTCCCCAGGAGGCGGGAAAGGGTACGAGCAGTACTTC

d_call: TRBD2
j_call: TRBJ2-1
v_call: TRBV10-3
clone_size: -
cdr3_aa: CAISAGLAGWNEQFF
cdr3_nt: TGTGCCATCAGTGCGGGTCTAGCGGGATGGAATGAGCAGTTCTTC

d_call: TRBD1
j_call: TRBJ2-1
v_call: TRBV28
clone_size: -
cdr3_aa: CASNQGGTGGLNEQFF
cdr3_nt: TGTGCCAGCAACCAAGGGGGGACAGGGGGCTTGAATGAGCAGTTCTTC

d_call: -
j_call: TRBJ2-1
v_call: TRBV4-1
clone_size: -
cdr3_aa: CASSQAGYNEQFF
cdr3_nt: TGCGCCAGCAGCCAAGCCGGTTACAATGAGCAGTTCTTC

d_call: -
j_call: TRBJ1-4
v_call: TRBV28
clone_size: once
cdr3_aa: CASSLAGTYNEKLFF
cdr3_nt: TGTGCCAGCAGTTTAGCCGGGACATACAATGAAAAACTGTTTTTT

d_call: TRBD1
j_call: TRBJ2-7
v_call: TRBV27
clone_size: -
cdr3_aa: CASSSTGDNEQYF
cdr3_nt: TGTGCCAGCAGTTCGACAGGGGACAACGAGCAGTACTTC

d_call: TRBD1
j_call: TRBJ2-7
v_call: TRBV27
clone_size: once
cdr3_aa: CASTPSGRTGSHEQYF
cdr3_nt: TGTGCCAGCACCCCATCGGGCCGGACAGGTTCCCACGAGCAGTACTTC

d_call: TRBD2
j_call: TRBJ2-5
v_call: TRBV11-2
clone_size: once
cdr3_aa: CASSSAAGVRGAQYF
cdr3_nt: TGTGCCAGCAGCTCCGCGGCGGGAGTACGGGGCGCCCAGTACTTC

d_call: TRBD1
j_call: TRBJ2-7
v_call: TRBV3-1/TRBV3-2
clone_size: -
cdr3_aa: CASRPGTGIPYEQYF
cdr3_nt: TGTGCCAGCAGGCCTGGGACAGGGATTCCCTACGAGCAGTACTTC

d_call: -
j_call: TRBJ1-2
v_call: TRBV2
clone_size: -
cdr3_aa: CASSRQDYGYTF
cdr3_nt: TGTGCCAGCAGTCGACAAGACTATGGCTACACCTTC

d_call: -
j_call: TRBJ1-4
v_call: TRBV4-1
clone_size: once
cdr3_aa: CASSQREELFF
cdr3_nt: TGCGCCAGCAGCCAAAGGGAGGAACTGTTTTTT

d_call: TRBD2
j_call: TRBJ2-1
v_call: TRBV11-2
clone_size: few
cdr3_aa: CASSFSGSSYNEQFF
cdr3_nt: TGTGCCAGCAGCTTTAGCGGGAGCTCCTACAATGAGCAGTTCTTC

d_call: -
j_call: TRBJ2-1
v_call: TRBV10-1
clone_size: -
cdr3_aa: CASQGLSAEQFF
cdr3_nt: TGCGCCAGCCAGGGACTCTCGGCTGAGCAGTTCTTC

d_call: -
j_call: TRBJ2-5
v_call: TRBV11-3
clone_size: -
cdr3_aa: CASSPGSLETQYF
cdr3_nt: TGTGCCAGCAGCCCCGGGAGTTTAGAGACCCAGTACTTC

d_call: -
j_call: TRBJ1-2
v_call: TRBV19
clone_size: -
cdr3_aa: CASSTLGAFSEDYGYTF
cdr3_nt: TGTGCCAGTAGTACGTTGGGGGCTTTTTCAGAGGACTATGGCTACACCTTC

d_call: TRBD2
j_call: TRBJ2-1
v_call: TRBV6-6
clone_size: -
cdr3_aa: CASSYSKAGYNEQFF
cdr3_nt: TGTGCCAGCAGTTACTCGAAAGCGGGGTACAATGAGCAGTTCTTC

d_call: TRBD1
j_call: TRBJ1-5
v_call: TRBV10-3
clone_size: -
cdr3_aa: CAISEFSAGGSNQPQHF
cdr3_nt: TGTGCCATCAGTGAGTTCTCGGCAGGGGGCAGCAATCAGCCCCAGCATTTT

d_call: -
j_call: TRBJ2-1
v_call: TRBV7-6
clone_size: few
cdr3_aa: CASSPTGGARRGNEQFF
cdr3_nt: TGTGCCAGCAGCCCGACCGGGGGAGCGCGGCGTGGTAATGAGCAGTTCTTC

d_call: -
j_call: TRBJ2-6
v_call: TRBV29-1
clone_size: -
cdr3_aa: CSVGEDRVNVLTF
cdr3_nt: TGCAGCGTTGGGGAGGATCGGGTCAACGTCCTGACTTTC

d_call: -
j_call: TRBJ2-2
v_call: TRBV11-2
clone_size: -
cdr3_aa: CASSLAGTLTGELFF
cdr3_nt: TGTGCCAGCAGCTTAGCAGGGACTTTAACCGGGGAGCTGTTTTTT

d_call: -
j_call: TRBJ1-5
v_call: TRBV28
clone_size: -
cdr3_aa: CASSLKNRRGEPQHF
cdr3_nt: TGTGCCAGCAGTTTAAAGAACAGGAGGGGTGAGCCCCAGCATTTT

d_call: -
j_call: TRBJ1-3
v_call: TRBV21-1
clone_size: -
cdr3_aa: CASSTHRGGSAIYF
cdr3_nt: TGTGCCAGCAGCACCCATAGAGGCGGATCGGCCATATATTTT

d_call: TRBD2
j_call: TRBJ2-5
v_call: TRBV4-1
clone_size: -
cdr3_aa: CASSTTSGGWETQYF
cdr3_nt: TGCGCCAGCAGCACGACTAGCGGGGGTTGGGAGACCCAGTACTTC

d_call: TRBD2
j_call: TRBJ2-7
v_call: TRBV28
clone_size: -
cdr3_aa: CASSLAGSGASYEQYF
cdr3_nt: TGTGCCAGCAGTTTAGCCGGCAGCGGGGCATCCTACGAGCAGTACTTC